The 11 T cell receptor beta chains below were found in one sample sequenced in a study of blood T cell repertoires in COVID-19. Some clones are missing from TCRdb's copy, which holds only in-frame ones; the method was immunoSEQ multiplex PCR. The sample consists of about 120,000 clones, about 74% of them appearing once. Sequenced: peripheral blood. The receptors here all came from a human donor in a cohort sampled during active COVID-19.

The V gene is TRBV9, the J gene TRBJ1-6, with D tentatively TRBD1 (6 bases). The CDR3 has 13 residues. Trimming took 3 bases from V and 10 from J, leaving 11 bases between them. Looked up from germline, CDR1 is SGDLS and CDR2 is YYNGEE. CDR3 amino acids: CASSAAGASPLHF. For the CDR3, the DNA is TGTGCCAGCAGCGCGGCAGGGGCCTCACCCCTCCACTTT.

Only one count was recorded for this clone. The chain is built from TRBV3-1 (or the pseudogene TRBV3-2) and TRBJ2-6, with D possibly TRBD1 on 5 matching bases. The germline CDR1 and CDR2 sequences are LGHDT and YNNKEL (reference sequence). This CDR3 has 11 residues. Deletions cut 4 bases from V and 11 bases from J, with 6 bases between. The CDR3 loop is CASSPGYVLTF. The CDR3 nucleotides are TGTGCCAGCAGCCCAGGGTACGTCCTGACTTTC.

This chain connects TRBV6-1 to TRBJ1-1; no reliable D call. The V end lost 2 bases, the J end lost 3 bases, and 10 bases lay between the germline ends. Germline V gene lookup returns CDR1 MNHNS and CDR2 SASEGT. This CDR3 has 14 amino acids. CDR3 DNA: TGTGCCAGCAGTGAAACCCTGCGGGACACTGAAGCTTTCTTT. Translation gives CASSETLRDTEAFF.

The chain uses TRBV9 and TRBJ2-2, with 13 bases matching TRBD2. The CDR3 has 17 amino acids. The V gene's germline CDR1 is SGDLS and CDR2 YYNGEE. J lost 2 bases, V lost 4 bases, and 5 bases had no gene match. The CDR3: CASSTRTSGSNTGELFF. The CDR3 DNA is TGTGCCAGCAGCACCCGGACTAGCGGGAGTAACACCGGGGAGCTGTTTTTT. Drawing the rest from reference TRBV9 and TRBJ2-2, the complete variable domain is DSGVTQTPKHLITATGQRVTLRCSPRSGDLSVYWYQQSLDQGLQFLIQYYNGEERAKGNILERFSAQQFPDLHSELNLSSLELGDSALYFCASSTRTSGSNTGELFFGEGSRLTVL.

The chain employs TRBV6-9 and TRBJ1-5; D not certain. CDR1 MNHGY and CDR2 SVAAGI come from the germline V gene. V was pared by 2 bases and J by 3 bases, with 17 bases between. CDR3 length: 17 residues. CDR3 loop: CASSYLVMAGFNQPQHF. CDR3 bases: TGTGCCAGCAGTTATCTGGTTATGGCGGGGTTCAATCAGCCCCAGCATTTT.

This chain links TRBV7-6 with TRBJ1-1; TRBD1 aligns across 9 bases. Trimming took 1 base from V and 4 from J; bases not matched to a gene: 7. Germline V CDR1 and CDR2: SGHVS, FNYEAQ. The CDR3 is 16 amino acids. CDR3 region: CASSLEGTGFGTEAFF. CDR3 sequence (DNA): TGTGCCAGCAGCTTAGAGGGGACAGGGTTTGGCACTGAAGCTTTCTTT.

V is TRBV15 and J is TRBJ1-4, with D perhaps TRBD1 (6 bases). Germline V gene data show CDR1 as LNHNV and CDR2 as YYDKDF (reference sequence). Trimming pared 3 bases from V and 3 bases from J, leaving 17 bases between. The CDR3 length is 17 residues. Here the CDR3 DNA reads TGTGCCACCAGCAGTTTTGGTGAACAGGGTGCTAATGAAAAACTGTTTTTT. As protein: CATSSFGEQGANEKLFF.

The sample holds one count of this clone. This chain links TRBV5-6 with TRBJ2-7, with a possible D match to TRBD1 (6 bases). The CDR3 extends over 16 amino acids. Trimming cost V 0 bases and J 0 bases, with 13 bases left between them. The V gene's germline CDR1 is SGHDT and CDR2 YYEEEE. The CDR3 here is CASSLASWTDSYEQYF. The CDR3 DNA reads as TGTGCCAGCAGCTTGGCGAGTTGGACAGACTCCTACGAGCAGTACTTC.

J is TRBJ1-2 and V is TRBV24-1; a possible D gene is TRBD1 (5 bases). This CDR3 has 14 residues. V was clipped by 5 bases and J by 4 bases, with 13 bases between them. The germline V gene encodes CDR1 KGHDR and CDR2 SFDVKD. CDR3 in DNA: TGTGCCACCAGTGCGCAGGGAACAGCCTATGGCTACACCTTC. It is translated as CATSAQGTAYGYTF.

In this sample, this clone turned up a few times. The chain joins TRBV27 to TRBJ2-7; 9 positions match TRBD2. Germline values: CDR1 MNHEY, CDR2 SMNVEV (reference sequence). CDR3 length: 15 residues. Trimming took 4 bases from V and 2 from J; bases not matched to a gene: 6. Here the CDR3 reads CASSSSGVLTYEQYF. CDR3 DNA sequence: TGTGCCAGCAGTTCTAGCGGGGTACTAACCTACGAGCAGTACTTC.

The CDR3 reads CASITTGMNTEAFF. For the CDR3, the DNA is TGTGCCAGCATTACTACAGGTATGAACACTGAAGCTTTCTTT. The V and J genes are TRBV25-1 and TRBJ1-1; weak D call: TRBD1 (5 bases). The CDR3 is 14 residues long. The germline V and J ends were trimmed by 7 bases and 0 bases, with 12 bases remaining between them. In germline, CDR1 is MGHDK, CDR2 SYGVNS.